These T cell receptor beta chains were read from a single sample in a study of T cell repertoires in cytomegalovirus infection. TCRdb fed the reads into MiXCR, producing one record per CDR3 protein. The sample carries under 150,000 distinct CDR3 sequences, 30% to 35% recorded once. For these TCRs, the target antigens are not known. The specimen was CD8+ T cells from cultured PBMCs, collected from culture after CMV antigen stimulation. Receptor source: a human donor in good health (CMV status not recorded). Some clones in this sample may be carry-over from other donors' samples. Both conserved end residues are part of each CDR3. The D gene is left open where the match is weak. Clone size is not always given. Where it is, it says once, few, many or a class for expanded clones.

V	D	J	size	DNA	CDR3
TRBV7-4	NA	TRBJ1-6	NA	TGTGCCAGCAGCCGACTACAGGGAATAGGGAATTCACCCCTCCACTTT	CASSRLQGIGNSPLHF
TRBV7-6	NA	TRBJ1-1	few	TGTGCCAGCAGCTTAGGAGGAGCTGAAGCTTTCTTT	CASSLGGAEAFF
TRBV28	NA	TRBJ2-3	NA	TGTGCCAGCAGTGCACGGGCGGGACCACCCTCGAAATATACGCAGTATTTT	CASSARAGPPSKYTQYF
TRBV20-1	NA	TRBJ2-3	NA	TGCAGTGCTAGAGGCGAGGTCACTCGGCAGTATTTT	CSARGEVTRQYF
TRBV7-2	TRBD1	TRBJ2-2	few	TGTGCCAGCAGCTTAGGGTGGCAGGGGGCCGGGGAGCTGTTTTTT	CASSLGWQGAGELFF
TRBV7-2	NA	TRBJ2-1	few	TGTGCCAGCAGCTTAGTCTCCTTTAGTAGGACTAGGGGGTCCAATGAGCAGTTCTTC	CASSLVSFSRTRGSNEQFF
TRBV5-1	TRBD2	TRBJ2-3	NA	TGCGCCAGCAGCACCGAGGCTAGCGGGGGGGCAGATACGCAGTATTTT	CASSTEASGGADTQYF
TRBV25-1	NA	TRBJ2-2	NA	TGTGCTTCACAATACCAGAACACCGGGGAGCTGTTTTTT	CASQYQNTGELFF
TRBV7-6	NA	TRBJ2-1	many	TGTGCCAGCAGCCCCGACAGCAGCTCCTACAATGAGCAGTTCTTC	CASSPDSSSYNEQFF
TRBV19	TRBD1	TRBJ2-2	once	TGTGCCAGTAGTATAGAGACAGGGGGTACAAACACCGGGGAGCTGTTTTTT	CASSIETGGTNTGELFF
TRBV7-8	NA	TRBJ2-2	many	TGTGCCAGCAGCTTAGCCGGAACCGGGGAGCTGTTTTTT	CASSLAGTGELFF
TRBV5-6	NA	TRBJ2-6	few	TGTGCCAGCAGCCGCCCAGGTGGTGGGGCCAACGTCCTGACTTTC	CASSRPGGGANVLTF
TRBV15	TRBD1	TRBJ2-7	few	TGTGCCACCAGCAGACATCTTGACAGGGGCTACGAGCAGTACTTC	CATSRHLDRGYEQYF
TRBV4-1	NA	TRBJ1-1	NA	TGCGCCAGCAGCCAACCCCCTGAAGCTTTCTTT	CASSQPPEAFF
TRBV7-9	NA	TRBJ1-2	NA	TGTGCCAGCAGCTTATCGGCAGGGTTAGGCGGCTACACCTTC	CASSLSAGLGGYTF
TRBV28	NA	TRBJ1-4	NA	TGTGCCAGCAGACAAAACGACCCTGACTGGGGAAAACTGTTTTTT	CASRQNDPDWGKLFF
TRBV7-6	TRBD1	TRBJ2-5	NA	TGTGCCACCCTCAGGGGGGAGACCCAGTACTTC	CATLRGETQYF
TRBV7-2	TRBD2	TRBJ2-1	many	TGTGCCAGCAGCTTAGGTCTAGCGGGGTGGGATGAGCAGTTCTTC	CASSLGLAGWDEQFF
TRBV25-1	NA	TRBJ2-3	NA	TGTGCCAGCAGTGCCGGCACAGATACGCAGTATTTT	CASSAGTDTQYF
TRBV28	NA	TRBJ2-7	few	TGTGCCACCCGTCGACAGAGTCTCGAGCAGTACTTC	CATRRQSLEQYF
TRBV2	TRBD1	TRBJ1-2	NA	TGTGCCAGCAGTGGACAGGGGCAGAGAAACTATGGCTACACCTTC	CASSGQGQRNYGYTF
TRBV5-6	NA	TRBJ2-1	NA	TGTGCCAGCACCCATGTTTACAGGGCTTCCTACAATGAGCAGTTCTTC	CASTHVYRASYNEQFF
TRBV5-3	TRBD1	TRBJ2-7	NA	TGTGCCAGCAGTCGGACAGGTAATGCCTACGAGCAGTACTTC	CASSRTGNAYEQYF
TRBV6-2/TRBV6-3	NA	TRBJ1-2	few	TGTGCCAGCAGTTACGAGAGGGCGTGGCAGGGATATGGCTACACCTTC	CASSYERAWQGYGYTF
TRBV9	TRBD1	TRBJ1-1	NA	TGTGCCAGCAGCGGACACAGGGGACTGAACACTGAAGCTTTCTTT	CASSGHRGLNTEAFF
TRBV20-1	TRBD1	TRBJ2-1	NA	TGCAGTGCTATGGGGGGGGTGCGGACAGGGGACAACAATGAGCAGTTCTTC	CSAMGGVRTGDNNEQFF
TRBV7-9	TRBD2	TRBJ2-1	many	TGTGCCAGCAGCTTGAGACTAGCGGGGGGGCCCTACAATGAGCAGTTCTTC	CASSLRLAGGPYNEQFF
TRBV7-9	NA	TRBJ1-4	few	TGTGCCAGCAGCTCGCCCAAACAGGGACGCGGTGAAAAACTGTTTTTT	CASSSPKQGRGEKLFF
TRBV7-4	TRBD1	TRBJ1-3	many	TGTGCCAGCAGCTTAGAGGGGACAGGGGGCTTTGTTGACACCATATATTTT	CASSLEGTGGFVDTIYF
TRBV7-8	TRBD1	TRBJ2-7	few	TGTGCCAGCAGCTCCTTTGGACAGGCGCAGCAGTACTTC	CASSSFGQAQQYF
TRBV2	NA	TRBJ1-1	few	TGTGCCACCGGCCGTGGGAACACTGAAGCTTTCTTT	CATGRGNTEAFF
TRBV7-8	TRBD2	TRBJ2-1	many	TGTGCCAGCAGCACTAGCGGGGGCCGGTACAATGAGCAGTTCTTC	CASSTSGGRYNEQFF
TRBV19	NA	TRBJ2-3	few	TGTGCCAGTAGTAAACTGGAGACCTCGGGGGATACGCAGTATTTT	CASSKLETSGDTQYF
TRBV27	TRBD2	TRBJ2-7	NA	TGTGCCAGCAGTTTGAGCGGGGGGATGTACGAGCAGTACTTC	CASSLSGGMYEQYF
TRBV7-9	TRBD1	TRBJ1-1	few	TGTGCCAGCAGCCACCGTACAGGGGAGAACACTGAAGCTTTCTTT	CASSHRTGENTEAFF
TRBV7-8	TRBD1	TRBJ2-3	few	TGTGCCAGCAGCTCCGCCGGGACAGATCTTACAGATACGCAGTATTTT	CASSSAGTDLTDTQYF
TRBV5-5	NA	TRBJ2-7	few	TGTGCCAGCAGACTACAGGGCATTGGCAACGAGCAGTACTTC	CASRLQGIGNEQYF
TRBV6-1	NA	TRBJ2-7	many	TGTGCCAGCAGGAGCCGGGACGTCTCCTACGAGCAGTACTTC	CASRSRDVSYEQYF
TRBV19	TRBD1	TRBJ2-1	NA	TGTGCCAGTAGTATTGGGACAGGGCAAAGCTCCTACAATGAGCAGTTCTTC	CASSIGTGQSSYNEQFF
TRBV12-3/TRBV12-4	NA	TRBJ1-5	NA	TGTGCCAGCAGCGGGGGCAATCAGCCCCAGCATTTT	CASSGGNQPQHF
TRBV7-9	NA	TRBJ2-7	NA	TGTGCCAGCAGCTTAGTTAGCGGAAAGTCCTACGAGCAGTACTTC	CASSLVSGKSYEQYF
TRBV28	TRBD2	TRBJ2-7	NA	TGTGCCAGCAGTCCAACGGGAGGAACCTACGAGCAGTACTTC	CASSPTGGTYEQYF
TRBV7-9	TRBD2	TRBJ2-1	NA	TGTGCCAGCAGCCCCGCACGGGGGGGAAATATCAGGAACAATGAGCAGTTCTTC	CASSPARGGNIRNNEQFF
TRBV5-4	NA	TRBJ2-1	few	TGTGCCAGCAGCTTGCCCGTATCTAGCAGCGCCTACAATGAGCAGTTCTTC	CASSLPVSSSAYNEQFF
TRBV7-9	TRBD2	TRBJ2-3	few	TGTGCCAGCATCCTTAGCGGGACCACAGATACGCAGTATTTT	CASILSGTTDTQYF
TRBV4-1	NA	TRBJ1-1	NA	TGCGCCAGCAGCCAAGATCGGGCAGGGAACACTGAAGCTTTCTTT	CASSQDRAGNTEAFF
TRBV5-1	TRBD1	TRBJ2-1	NA	TGCGCCAGCAGCTTGTCTCCAGGGGGAAGGAATGAGCAGTTCTTC	CASSLSPGGRNEQFF